This T cell receptor (beta chain) was recovered during a study of CD8 T cells in Susac syndrome. Study-wide context: When their blood was taken, patients with Susac syndrome were therapy-naive, taking corticosteroids, or taking intravenous immunoglobulin alone.

The CDR3 spans 14 residues. Trimming took off 1 base at V and 0 bases at J, with 8 bases between the two ends. Germline assignment: CDR1 DFQATT and CDR2 SNEGSKA (reference sequence). Sequencing of TCR beta covered CD8+ and CD4+ T cells obtained from blood. Negative magnetic isolation gave CD8+ and CD4+ cells; FACS enriched CD8+ TEMRA. Notes on this clonotype: The antigen is not known.

Study results and caveats: The CD4+ T cell repertoires of Susac syndrome were found to show no clonal expansion.

Random hexamers were used to reverse transcribe roughly 0.45 to 1 ug of RNA. TCRdb analysed the immunoSEQ multiplex PCR reads with MiXCR anew, one entry per CDR3 protein. Here the sample spans about 150,000 distinct CDR3 sequences, 85% to 95% being singletons. This chain connects TRBV20-1 to TRBJ2-3; D is undetermined. The receptor was derived from a human donor with Susac syndrome. Sequenced: CD4+ T cells from PBMCs. For the CDR3, the DNA is TGCAGTGCTAGAGCGGCGCTTAGCACAGATACGCAGTATTTT. It is translated as CSARAALSTDTQYF.